This TCR beta chain was profiled in a study of T cells in Graves' hyperthyroidism and ophthalmopathy. Overall study findings and caveats: The model identified upcoming ophthalmopathy a median 6.5 months ahead of onset.

Trimming took 4 bases from V and 6 from J, leaving 6 bases between them. The germline V gene has CDR1 MNHEY and CDR2 SVGEGT. CDR3 length: 12 amino acids. Each diagnosis was grounded in clinical symptoms, serum thyroxine and TRAb, thyroid ultrasound, and orbital computed tomography. This clonotype was recorded at least ten times. The antigen remains unidentified. The CDR3 regions of TCR beta were amplified from RNA transcripts. The HTBI primer set served for first-round RT-PCR of the TCR CDR3. Via MiXCR, TCRdb re-called the multiplex PCR reads, giving one row per CDR3 protein. The data show 300,000 to 400,000 distinct CDR3 sequences, 11% to 15% seen once.

Sequencing was carried out using blood. This sequence originates from a woman in her 30s with Graves' hyperthyroidism. V usage is TRBV6-2 or TRBV6-3 and J usage is TRBJ2-2; D uncertain. The CDR3 DNA reads as TGTGCCAGCAGTTTTGGGTCCGGGGAGCTGTTTTTT. Amino acids: CASSFGSGELFF.